This T cell receptor beta chain is drawn from a study of CD8 T cells in ankylosing spondylitis. TCRdb analysed the 5' RACE reads with MiXCR anew, one entry per CDR3 protein. This table holds 150,000 or so distinct CDR3 sequences, roughly 10% found once. This clonotype has a handful of counts. Its antigen is currently unknown. Looked up from germline, CDR1 is DFQATT and CDR2 is SNEGSKA (reference sequence). The CDR3 sequence is 14 residues long. V was trimmed by 0 bases and J by 3 bases, leaving 12 bases between them. Study results and limitations: Blood from ankylosing spondylitis patients appeared to carry a characteristic roughly eight-variant TCR beta motif.

This clonotype was sampled from a female donor with ankylosing spondylitis or in good health (not recorded which). The sample was blood, either unsorted or a sorted T cell fraction (not recorded which). J is TRBJ2-7 and V is TRBV20-1, with D maybe TRBD2 (6 bases). The DNA for the CDR3 is TGCAGTGCTAGAGAAAGGGCTAGCGTCTACGAGCAGTACTTC. Protein sequence: CSARERASVYEQYF.